The sequence of this TCR beta chain was determined in a study of blood T cell repertoires in COVID-19. In the original analysis: How many nucleated cells were present was estimated from reference gene primer amplification. Assay: immunoSEQ multiplex PCR; the TCRdb copy retains only in-frame clones and omits some. Clone size and V and J calls were adopted from that table, with D and trimming inferred from the DNA. The table lists some 160,000 clones, roughly 85% of them singletons, with under 20% in the top ten. This clone was observed a single time. Sequencing was done on a sample of PBMCs or T cells enriched from blood (not recorded which). This receptor was taken from a woman aged 70-85 years in a cohort exposed to, infected with or recovered from COVID-19 (not recorded which).

CDR3 bases: TGTGCCAGTACGGGGACAACAAACACCGGGGAGCTGTTTTTT. As protein: CASTGTTNTGELFF. J is TRBJ2-2 and V is TRBV19, with D perhaps matching TRBD1 (6 bases). The V gene lost 7 bases and the J gene lost 2 bases, with 11 bases spanning the gap. Germline lookup yields CDR1 LNHDA and CDR2 SQIVND (reference sequence). The CDR3 covers 14 residues.